The clone carrying this T cell receptor beta chain was counted between two and nine times. The data were obtained in a study of blood T cell repertoires in COVID-19. Turning to the study itself: Collection of acute and convalescent COVID-19 samples took place in the United States, Italy and Spain. T cells, B-cell-depleted T cells, or PBMCs supplied cDNA or gDNA.

Original methodology: How many nucleated cells were present was estimated from reference gene primer amplification. The repertoire was sequenced with immunoSEQ multiplex PCR; TCRdb's copy has only in-frame clones and lacks some. For V, J and clone size, that table is used; D and trimming come from the DNA. The sample gives over 150,000 clones, 70% to 80% of which show up once; roughly 8% is in the top ten. Germline V lookup: CDR1 SGHVS, CDR2 FQNEAQ. V gave up 3 bases and J gave up 2 bases, with 11 bases separating them. The CDR3 has 15 amino acids. Specimen: peripheral blood. The TCR comes from a man aged 60 to 75 with acute or convalescent COVID-19. The chain combines TRBV7-8 with TRBJ1-3; D is perhaps TRBD1 (6 bases). CDR3 nucleotides: TGTGCCAGCAGCTTTAGGGGGACCACTGGAAACACCATATATTTT. Its protein product is CASSFRGTTGNTIYF. The full variable domain, completed using reference TRBV7-8 and TRBJ1-3, is GAGVSQSPRYKVAKRGQDVALRCDPISGHVSLFWYQQALGQGPEFLTYFQNEAQLDKSGLPSDRFFAERPEGSVSTLKIQRTQQEDSAVYLCASSFRGTTGNTIYFGEGSWLTVV.